This is a list of T cell receptor beta chains from one sample in a study of blood T cell repertoires in COVID-19. This table comes from immunoSEQ multiplex PCR, and its TCRdb copy is limited to in-frame clones, with some not included. The sample yields more than 150,000 clones, 78% seen once. The sequencing sample was made of peripheral blood. The receptors come from a woman aged 80 or older with active or convalescent COVID-19. Each CDR3 is given with its conserved first and last residue. Each record gives: J gene, V gene, D gene, clone size, CDR3 protein, CDR3 DNA. D genes are given only for firm matches. Rows may omit the clone size; those that give it use once, few, many or a size class.

>TRBJ2-1|TRBV7-2|TRBD1|NA
CASSLGQGSYEQFF
TGTGCCAGCAGCCTAGGACAGGGATCATATGAGCAGTTCTTC
>TRBJ1-5|TRBV29-1|TRBD1|few
CSVIQGANQPQHF
TGCAGCGTTATACAGGGGGCGAATCAGCCCCAGCATTTT
>TRBJ1-1|TRBV25-1|NA|NA
CASSTWGGGTEAFF
TGTGCCAGCAGCACCTGGGGAGGGGGTACTGAAGCTTTCTTT
>TRBJ1-1|TRBV12-3/TRBV12-4|NA|NA
CASRSQENTEAFF
TGTGCCAGCAGATCCCAGGAGAACACTGAAGCTTTCTTT
>TRBJ2-1|TRBV18|TRBD2|NA
CASSPPLLAGYNEQFF
TGTGCCAGCTCACCACCTCTACTAGCGGGATACAATGAGCAGTTCTTC
>TRBJ2-5|TRBV10-3|TRBD1|once
CATLGQGEETQYF
TGTGCCACCCTTGGACAGGGTGAGGAGACCCAGTACTTC
>TRBJ2-7|TRBV6-2/TRBV6-3|NA|NA
CASSYSRRSLTYEQYF
TGTGCCAGCAGTTACTCGAGGAGGTCGCTTACCTACGAGCAGTACTTC
>TRBJ1-5|TRBV6-6|NA|NA
CASSYLTANNQPQHF
TGTGCCAGCAGTTACCTGACAGCGAACAATCAGCCCCAGCATTTT
>TRBJ2-5|TRBV10-3|NA|NA
CAISPGKETQYF
TGTGCCATCAGCCCGGGGAAGGAGACCCAGTACTTC
>TRBJ2-5|TRBV9|NA|once
CASSVRGGAETQYF
TGTGCCAGCAGCGTGAGAGGGGGGGCTGAGACCCAGTACTTC
>TRBJ1-1|TRBV2|TRBD1|NA
CASSRGRRGEAFF
TGTGCCAGCAGCAGGGGGCGCAGAGGTGAAGCTTTCTTT
>TRBJ2-7|TRBV4-3|NA|few
CASSQVIGYEQYF
TGCGCCAGCAGCCAAGTAATCGGCTACGAGCAGTACTTC
>TRBJ2-1|TRBV5-4|TRBD2|NA
CASSLGLAGGNEQFF
TGTGCCAGCAGCTTGGGACTAGCGGGGGGCAATGAGCAGTTCTTC
>TRBJ2-3|TRBV2|NA|once
CASTVADTQYF
TGTGCCAGCACGGTGGCAGATACGCAGTATTTT
>TRBJ1-2|TRBV28|NA|NA
CASRIGGDYGYTF
TGTGCCAGCAGAATAGGGGGGGACTATGGCTACACCTTC
>TRBJ2-3|TRBV4-2|NA|NA
CASSQDYGGTDTQYF
TGTGCCAGCAGCCAAGACTACGGGGGAACAGATACGCAGTATTTT
>TRBJ2-3|TRBV2|NA|NA
CASSRGTDTQYF
TGTGCCAGCAGCCGCGGGACAGATACGCAGTATTTT
>TRBJ1-1|TRBV19|NA|NA
CASSVLRDTEAFF
TGTGCCAGTAGTGTCCTGAGGGACACTGAAGCTTTCTTT
>TRBJ1-1|TRBV7-8|TRBD1|NA
CASSFSVGQAAFF
TGTGCCAGCAGCTTCTCCGTCGGACAGGCTGCTTTCTTT
>TRBJ2-7|TRBV28|TRBD2|NA
CASILAGGPPAGEQYF
TGTGCCAGCATTCTAGCGGGGGGGCCCCCGGCCGGCGAGCAGTACTTC
>TRBJ2-6|TRBV9|NA|NA
CASSAMGSGANVLTF
TGTGCCAGCAGCGCCATGGGCTCCGGGGCCAACGTCCTGACTTTC
>TRBJ1-6|TRBV11-2|NA|few
CASSQGAPGNSPLHF
TGTGCCAGCAGTCAAGGGGCCCCAGGGAATTCACCCCTCCACTTT
>TRBJ2-2|TRBV2|TRBD2|NA
CASSESLAGGPGGELFF
TGTGCCAGCAGTGAATCGCTAGCGGGGGGGCCTGGCGGGGAGCTGTTTTTT
>TRBJ2-2|TRBV30|NA|NA
CAWSVNGETGELFF
TGTGCCTGGAGTGTAAACGGGGAGACCGGGGAGCTGTTTTTT
>TRBJ2-7|TRBV7-8|TRBD2|NA
CASSWERGPYEQYF
TGTGCCAGCAGTTGGGAGCGGGGCCCCTACGAGCAGTACTTC
>TRBJ1-6|TRBV14|TRBD1|NA
CASSTMAGGFYSPLHF
TGTGCCAGCAGCACGATGGCAGGGGGATTTTATTCACCCCTCCACTTT
>TRBJ1-5|TRBV6-1|NA|NA
CASSGSGVGASNQPQHF
TGTGCCAGCAGTGGTTCGGGGGTAGGGGCTAGCAATCAGCCCCAGCATTTT
>TRBJ1-1|TRBV5-4|NA|NA
CASSLLQGNTEAFF
TGTGCCAGCAGCTTGTTACAGGGGAACACTGAAGCTTTCTTT
>TRBJ1-2|TRBV5-5|NA|NA
CASSLDQGYGGYTF
TGTGCCAGCAGCTTGGACCAGGGTTATGGGGGCTACACCTTC
>TRBJ1-2|TRBV28|TRBD1|NA
CASSFGQGPNYGYTF
TGTGCCAGCAGTTTTGGACAGGGGCCTAACTATGGCTACACCTTC
>TRBJ2-5|TRBV5-1|TRBD1|NA
CASSEQGPETQYF
TGCGCCAGCAGCGAACAGGGGCCGGAGACCCAGTACTTC
>TRBJ1-2|TRBV21-1|NA|few
CASSRHAGGNYGYTF
TGTGCCAGCAGCCGACACGCAGGGGGCAACTATGGCTACACCTTC
>TRBJ1-4|TRBV27|NA|NA
CASSTGSWTNEKLFF
TGTGCCAGCAGCACAGGGAGTTGGACTAATGAAAAACTGTTTTTT
>TRBJ2-1|TRBV19|NA|NA
CASRRGGSGEQFF
TGTGCCAGTCGCAGGGGAGGGTCGGGTGAGCAGTTCTTC
>TRBJ1-4|TRBV2|NA|NA
CADRQAANEKLFF
TGTGCCGATCGACAGGCAGCTAATGAAAAACTGTTTTTT
>TRBJ2-3|TRBV9|TRBD2|NA
CASSVGGGGYTDTQYF
TGTGCCAGCAGCGTGGGTGGCGGGGGGTACACAGATACGCAGTATTTT
>TRBJ1-5|TRBV28|TRBD1|once
CASSLLVSMGTAQHF
TGTGCCAGCAGTTTATTAGTGTCGATGGGGACAGCCCAGCATTTT
>TRBJ2-4|TRBV4-2|NA|NA
CASSQVRVAKNIQYF
TGTGCCAGCAGCCAAGTACGGGTCGCCAAAAACATTCAGTACTTC
>TRBJ2-3|TRBV7-2|NA|once
CASGGGVSTDTQYF
TGTGCCAGCGGAGGCGGGGTAAGCACAGATACGCAGTATTTT
>TRBJ2-7|TRBV9|NA|NA
CASSPDQGYTYSREQYF
TGTGCCAGCAGCCCGGACCAGGGGTATACCTACTCCAGGGAGCAGTACTTC
>TRBJ2-1|TRBV28|TRBD2|NA
CASSQASGGIYNEQFF
TGTGCCAGCAGCCAAGCTAGCGGGGGGATCTACAATGAGCAGTTCTTC
>TRBJ1-4|TRBV6-6|NA|NA
CASRTAGADEKLFF
TGTGCCAGCAGAACTGCAGGGGCGGATGAAAAACTGTTTTTT
>TRBJ2-7|TRBV11-2|TRBD1|NA
CASSSGGPTSPYEQYF
TGTGCCAGCAGCTCAGGGGGTCCTACTTCTCCCTACGAGCAGTACTTC
>TRBJ1-1|TRBV28|TRBD1|NA
CASRDRSLLTNTEAFF
TGTGCCAGCAGGGACAGGTCCCTCTTAACGAACACTGAAGCTTTCTTT
>TRBJ2-7|TRBV12-3/TRBV12-4|TRBD1|NA
CASSPLDRGEQYF
TGTGCCAGCAGTCCCCTCGACAGGGGCGAGCAGTACTTC